The present entry profiles one T cell receptor beta chain with its context. The antigen remains undetermined. The CDR3 has 11 residues. Trimming stripped 3 bases from V and 9 bases from J, with 5 bases between. Germline V CDR1 and CDR2: MDHEN, SYDVKM. Sample-barcoded 5' priming and a J-beta primer mix drove a second PCR of roughly 6 to 12 cycles. MiXCR, run by TCRdb on the 5' RACE reads, gives a single entry per CDR3 protein. This sample has about 540,000 distinct CDR3 sequences, with more than 20% found just once. The sample is drawn from a study of blood T cells in healthy people across ages. General observations from the study: The donors' CMV status was not determined, possibly confounding changes in expanded clonotypes.

These data were likewise used in another study, on T cells of mothers and their children.

The sequencing sample was made of blood. The chain employs TRBV28 and TRBJ2-2; D uncertain. The receptor's source is a boy between 5 and 17 years old in good health. The DNA for the CDR3 is TGTGCCAGCAGTTTTCAGAGGGAGCTGTTTTTT. This gives the protein CASSFQRELFF. Based on the CDR3 plus reference TRBV28 and TRBJ2-2, the full variable domain is DVKVTQSSRYLVKRTGEKVFLECVQDMDHENMFWYRQDPGLGLRLIYFSYDVKMKEKGDIPEGYSVSREKKERFSLILESASTNQTSMYLCASSFQRELFFGEGSRLTVL.